This T cell receptor (beta chain) derives from a study of CD8+CD57+ T cells in acquired aplastic anemia. General observations from the study: Patients had twenty-nine CD8+ CDR3 sequences in common with controls (the shared set). Patients showed no significant difference from controls in CD8+ Simpson's diversity.

CDR1 is DFQATT, CDR2 SNEGSKA, per germline (reference sequence). This CDR3 spans 17 amino acids. J gave up 5 bases and V 1 base, and 11 bases lay outside the gene matches. TCR beta VDJ and CDR3 profiles were obtained from a genomic DNA template. TCRdb processed the reads anew with MiXCR; each CDR3 protein has one entry. The sample includes fewer than 200,000 distinct CDR3 sequences, about 48% of them seen just once. On this clonotype: Its antigen remains unidentified.

This sequence was found in a human donor in good health. The sequenced sample consisted of sorted CD4+, CD8+, or CD8+CD57+ T cells (not recorded which) from PBMCs. The V call is TRBV20-1, the J call TRBJ2-5, with TRBD2 matching over 12 bases. The CDR3 DNA reads as TGCAGTGCTAGAGTCCTTAGGACTAGCGGGACAATGGAGACCCAGTACTTC. Its protein is CSARVLRTSGTMETQYF.